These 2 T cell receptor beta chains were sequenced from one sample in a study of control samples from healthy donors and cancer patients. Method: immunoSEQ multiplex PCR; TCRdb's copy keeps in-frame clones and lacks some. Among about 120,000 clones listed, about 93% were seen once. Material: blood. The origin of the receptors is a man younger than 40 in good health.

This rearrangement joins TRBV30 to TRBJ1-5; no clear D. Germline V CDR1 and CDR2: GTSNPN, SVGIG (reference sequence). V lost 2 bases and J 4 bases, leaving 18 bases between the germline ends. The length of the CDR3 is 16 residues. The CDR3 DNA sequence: TGTGCCTGGAGTTCCAAACGTGGATTCGGGAATCAGCCCCAGCATTTT. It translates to CAWSSKRGFGNQPQHF.

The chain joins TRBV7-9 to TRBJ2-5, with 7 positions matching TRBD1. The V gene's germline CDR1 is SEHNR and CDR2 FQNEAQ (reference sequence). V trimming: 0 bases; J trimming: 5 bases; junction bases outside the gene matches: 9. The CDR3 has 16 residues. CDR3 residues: CASSLAGQQRRETQYF. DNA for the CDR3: TGTGCCAGCAGCTTAGCGGGACAGCAACGAAGGGAGACCCAGTACTTC. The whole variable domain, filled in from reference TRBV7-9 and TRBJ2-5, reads DTGVSQNPRHKITKRGQNVTFRCDPISEHNRLYWYRQTLGQGPEFLTYFQNEAQLEKSRLLSDRFSAERPKGSFSTLEIQRTEQGDSAMYLCASSLAGQQRRETQYFGPGTRLLVL.